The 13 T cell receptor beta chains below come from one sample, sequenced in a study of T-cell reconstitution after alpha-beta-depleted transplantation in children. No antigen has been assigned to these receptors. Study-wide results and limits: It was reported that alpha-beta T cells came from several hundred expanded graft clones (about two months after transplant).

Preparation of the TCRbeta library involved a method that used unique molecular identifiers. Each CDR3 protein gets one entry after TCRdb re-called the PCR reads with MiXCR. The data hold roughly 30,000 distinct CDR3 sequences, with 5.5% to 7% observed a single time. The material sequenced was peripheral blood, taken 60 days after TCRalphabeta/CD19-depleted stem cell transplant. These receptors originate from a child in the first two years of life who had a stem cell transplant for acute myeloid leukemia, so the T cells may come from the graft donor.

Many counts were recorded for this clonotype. The CDR3: CASTNPGLSTDEQFF. The CDR3 DNA reads as TGTGCCAGTACCAACCCGGGACTAAGTACCGATGAGCAGTTCTTC. This rearrangement joins TRBV19 to TRBJ2-1; 7 nucleotides line up with TRBD2. With 7 bases clipped from V and 8 bases from J, the junction kept 14 bases outside the gene matches. CDR3 length: 15 amino acids. The germline CDR1 and CDR2 sequences are LNHDA and SQIVND (reference sequence). The complete variable domain, with remaining parts taken from reference TRBV19 and TRBJ2-1, reads DGGITQSPKYLFRKEGQNVTLSCEQNLNHDAMYWYRQDPGQGLRLIYYSQIVNDFQKGDIAEGYSVSREKKESFPLTVTSAQKNPTAFYLCASTNPGLSTDEQFFGPGTRLTVL.

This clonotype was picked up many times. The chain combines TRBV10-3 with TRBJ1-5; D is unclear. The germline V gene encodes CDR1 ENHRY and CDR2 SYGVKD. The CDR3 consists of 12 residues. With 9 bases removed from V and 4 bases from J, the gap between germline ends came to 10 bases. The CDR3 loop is CAISDGNQPQHF. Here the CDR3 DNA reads TGTGCCATTTCAGACGGAAATCAGCCCCAGCATTTT.

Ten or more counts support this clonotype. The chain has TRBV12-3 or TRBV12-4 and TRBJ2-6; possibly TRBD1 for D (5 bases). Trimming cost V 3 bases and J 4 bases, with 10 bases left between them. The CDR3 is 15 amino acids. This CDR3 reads CASSLVGLGANVLTF. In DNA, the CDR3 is TGTGCCAGCAGTTTGGTGGGGCTAGGGGCCAACGTCCTGACTTTC.

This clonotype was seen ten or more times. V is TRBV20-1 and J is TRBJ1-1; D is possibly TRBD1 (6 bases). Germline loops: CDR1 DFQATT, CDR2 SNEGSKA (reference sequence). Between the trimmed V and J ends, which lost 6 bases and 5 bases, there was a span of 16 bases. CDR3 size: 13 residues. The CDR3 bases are TGCAGTGCCCCTTCGAGAGGGGGGACTGAAGCTTTCTTT. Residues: CSAPSRGGTEAFF.

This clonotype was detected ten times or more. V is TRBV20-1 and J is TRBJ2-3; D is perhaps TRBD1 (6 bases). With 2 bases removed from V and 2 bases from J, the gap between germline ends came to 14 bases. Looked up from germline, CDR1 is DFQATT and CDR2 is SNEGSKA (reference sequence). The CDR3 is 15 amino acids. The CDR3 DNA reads TGCAGTGCTAGACCTTTCCTGGGGGCCACAGATACGCAGTATTTT. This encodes CSARPFLGATDTQYF.

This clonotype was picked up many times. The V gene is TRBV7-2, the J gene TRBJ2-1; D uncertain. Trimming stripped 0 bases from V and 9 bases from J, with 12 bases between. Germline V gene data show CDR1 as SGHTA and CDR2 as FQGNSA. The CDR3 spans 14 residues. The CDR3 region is CASSLAQGWSEQFF. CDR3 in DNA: TGTGCCAGCAGCTTAGCCCAAGGATGGAGTGAGCAGTTCTTC.

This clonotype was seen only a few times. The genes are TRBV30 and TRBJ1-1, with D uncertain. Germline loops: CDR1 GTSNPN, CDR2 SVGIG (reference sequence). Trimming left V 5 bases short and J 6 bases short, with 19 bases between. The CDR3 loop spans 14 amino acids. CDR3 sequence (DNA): TGTGCCTGGGCTTGGGATACTGAACTGGCTGAAGCTTTCTTT. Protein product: CAWAWDTELAEAFF.

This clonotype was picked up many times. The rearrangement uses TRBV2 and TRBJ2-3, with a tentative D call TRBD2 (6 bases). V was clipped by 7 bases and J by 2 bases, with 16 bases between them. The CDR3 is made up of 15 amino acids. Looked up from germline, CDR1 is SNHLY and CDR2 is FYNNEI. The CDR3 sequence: CASTARLAPTDTQYF. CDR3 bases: TGTGCCAGCACCGCGAGGCTAGCGCCCACAGATACGCAGTATTTT.

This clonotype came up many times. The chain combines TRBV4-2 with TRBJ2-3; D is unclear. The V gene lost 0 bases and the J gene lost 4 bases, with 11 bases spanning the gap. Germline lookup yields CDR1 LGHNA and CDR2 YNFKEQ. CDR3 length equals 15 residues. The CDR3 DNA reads TGTGCCAGCAGCCAAGAGGGCTCGTCTGCAGATACGCAGTATTTT. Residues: CASSQEGSSADTQYF.

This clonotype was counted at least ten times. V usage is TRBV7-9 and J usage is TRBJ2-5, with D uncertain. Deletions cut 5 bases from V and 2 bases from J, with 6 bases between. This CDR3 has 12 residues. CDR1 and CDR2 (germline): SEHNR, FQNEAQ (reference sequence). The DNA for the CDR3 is TGTGCCAGCAGCGCCCGGCAAGAGACCCAGTACTTC. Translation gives CASSARQETQYF.

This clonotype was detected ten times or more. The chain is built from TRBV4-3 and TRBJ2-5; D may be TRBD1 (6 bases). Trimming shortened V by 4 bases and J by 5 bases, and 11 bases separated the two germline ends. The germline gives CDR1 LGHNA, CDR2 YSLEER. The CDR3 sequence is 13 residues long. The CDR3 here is CASSPLRGETQYF. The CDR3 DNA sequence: TGCGCCAGCAGCCCCCTGAGGGGGGAGACCCAGTACTTC.

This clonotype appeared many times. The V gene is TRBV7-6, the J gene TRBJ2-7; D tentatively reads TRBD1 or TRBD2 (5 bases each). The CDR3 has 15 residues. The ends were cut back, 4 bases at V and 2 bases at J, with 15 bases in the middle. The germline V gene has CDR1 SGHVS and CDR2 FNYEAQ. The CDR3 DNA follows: TGTGCCAGCAGCTCCTCCCCAGGGACCACCTACGAGCAGTACTTC. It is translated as CASSSSPGTTYEQYF.

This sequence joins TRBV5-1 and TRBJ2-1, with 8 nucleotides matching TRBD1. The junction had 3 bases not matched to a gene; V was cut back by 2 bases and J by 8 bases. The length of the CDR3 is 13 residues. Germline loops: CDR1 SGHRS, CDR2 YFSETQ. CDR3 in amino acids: CASSFLTGDEQFF. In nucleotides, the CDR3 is TGCGCCAGCAGCTTCCTGACAGGGGATGAGCAGTTCTTC.